These 20 T cell receptor beta chains came from one sample sequenced in a study of response to subunit inactivated influenza vaccine (dated by TCRdb to between 2017 and 2018). Library generation was performed with RT-PCR. TCRdb lists the instrument as Illumina HiSeq 2500. The public reads were reanalyzed by TCRdb: fastp trimming at Q25, MiXCR alignment, in-frame beta chains only. All rows with the same CDR3 protein become a single entry with the most common DNA and genes. For this sample there are 500,000 to 600,000 distinct CDR3 sequences; about 10% appear just once. The top ten constitute 9.5% to 13% of the sample. The input for sequencing was PBMCs from blood, taken on the day of vaccination. These receptors originate from a man aged 45-65 years who received an inactivated influenza vaccine. Donor details come from another sample of the same person, matched by shared clones.

The CDR3 is CASSSRLGNNEQFF. The CDR3 DNA is TGTGCCAGCAGCTCCAGACTAGGAAACAATGAGCAGTTCTTC. V is TRBV7-6 and J is TRBJ2-1, with D possibly being TRBD2 (6 bases). This CDR3 is built from 14 residues. V was shortened by 4 bases and J by 5 bases, with 12 bases between the two germline ends. The germline CDR1 and CDR2 sequences are SGHVS and FNYEAQ.

This clonotype was observed a few times. V and J are TRBV11-2 and TRBJ2-1; D is perhaps TRBD1 (6 bases). This CDR3 is built from 17 residues. Germline CDR1 reads SGHAT; CDR2 reads FQNNGV. V lost 5 bases to trimming and J lost 8 bases, with 25 bases between them. The DNA of the CDR3 is TGTGCCAGCAGCGACCACAGGGATCCACCAAGGAGCTATGAGCAGTTCTTC. It translates to CASSDHRDPPRSYEQFF. Together with reference TRBV11-2 and TRBJ2-1, the CDR3 gives the full variable domain: EAGVAQSPRYKIIEKRQSVAFWCNPISGHATLYWYQQILGQGPKLLIQFQNNGVVDDSQLPKDRFSAERLKGVDSTLKIQPAKLEDSAVYLCASSDHRDPPRSYEQFFGPGTRLTVL.

This clonotype was picked up a small number of times. V gene TRBV5-1 combines with J gene TRBJ2-5; a possible D gene is TRBD1 (5 bases). Between the trimmed V and J ends, which lost 4 bases and 1 base, there was a span of 11 bases. There are 14 residues in the CDR3. Germline loops: CDR1 SGHRS, CDR2 YFSETQ. CDR3 bases: TGCGCCAGCAGCGGAACAGGAGTCCAAGAGACCCAGTACTTC. It translates to CASSGTGVQETQYF.

With regard to this clonotype: Germline and junction disagree at one end, which may indicate a read error. The chain carries TRBV29-1 and TRBJ2-3; D might be TRBD2 (6 bases). The CDR3 totals 15 residues. Germline lookup yields CDR1 SQVTM and CDR2 ANQGSEA. The CDR3 sequence is CSVEDLGGATDTQSF. DNA for the CDR3: TGCAGCGTTGAAGATCTAGGAGGGGCTACAGATACGCAGTCTTTT.

The chain has TRBV11-2 and TRBJ2-7, with D possibly being TRBD2 (6 bases). The germline CDR1 and CDR2 sequences are SGHAT and FQNNGV. The V end was cut by 2 bases, the J end by 3 bases, with 23 bases between. The CDR3 contains 18 residues. CDR3 sequence: CASSLSFGGSGDLYEQYF. The CDR3 nucleotides read TGTGCCAGCAGCTTATCATTCGGCGGGTCGGGGGATCTCTACGAGCAGTACTTC.

This clonotype came up many times. The CDR3 DNA follows: TGCAGTGCACCGACTAGCGGGGGCACAGATACGCAGTATTTT. Translating it yields CSAPTSGGTDTQYF. This chain uses TRBV20-1 with TRBJ2-3; 11 nucleotides align to TRBD2. Germline V gives CDR1 DFQATT, CDR2 SNEGSKA (reference sequence). There are 14 residues in the CDR3. V shed 6 bases and J 1 base; nucleotides not matched to a gene: 3.

This chain connects TRBV20-1 to TRBJ2-3; 8 positions match TRBD2. Germline V gene sequence: CDR1 DFQATT, CDR2 SNEGSKA (reference sequence). This CDR3 region has 13 residues. CDR3 in DNA: TGCACCTGCACTAGCGGTAGCACAGATACGCAGTATTTT. As protein: CTCTSGSTDTQYF.

This clonotype showed up just a few times. The chain carries TRBV11-2 and TRBJ2-5; 14 nucleotides line up with TRBD2. This CDR3 spans 16 amino acids. Per germline, CDR1 SGHAT and CDR2 FQNNGV. Unmatched junction bases numbered 6, after V lost 5 bases and J lost 4 bases. The CDR3 DNA sequence: TGTGCCAGCAGCACGGGACTAGCGGGGGAAGGAGAGACCCAGTACTTC. Translation: CASSTGLAGEGETQYF.

The chain employs TRBV7-2 and TRBJ2-3; D uncertain. V was shortened by 2 bases and J by 2 bases, with 8 bases between the two germline ends. Germline CDR1 SGHTA, CDR2 FQGNSA. CDR3 size: 14 residues. CDR3 sequence: CASSLNIFTDTQYF. The CDR3 DNA follows: TGTGCCAGCAGCTTAAACATATTCACAGATACGCAGTATTTT.

The sample holds many counts of this clonotype. The chain recombines TRBV19 with TRBJ2-7; D might be TRBD2 (5 bases). Germline V gives CDR1 LNHDA, CDR2 SQIVND (reference sequence). The CDR3 is 14 residues long. V lost 7 bases, J lost 2 bases, and 15 bases lay in between. Here the CDR3 reads CASTSKEAPYEQYF. The CDR3 DNA reads as TGTGCCAGTACTTCTAAGGAGGCGCCCTACGAGCAGTACTTC.

This chain joins TRBV11-2 and TRBJ2-2, with D perhaps matching TRBD2 (6 bases). The CDR3 has 14 residues. Trimming left V 6 bases short and J 6 bases short, with 14 bases between. Germline CDR1 SGHAT, CDR2 FQNNGV. The CDR3 DNA follows: TGTGCCAGCAGACCGATTGGGGGGTCCGGGGAGCTGTTTTTT. Translation: CASRPIGGSGELFF.

The rearrangement joins TRBV20-1 to TRBJ1-1; D gene unclear. This CDR3 spans 13 amino acids. V was shortened by 0 bases and J by 6 bases, with 11 bases between the two germline ends. Germline CDR1 is DFQATT and CDR2 is SNEGSKA (reference sequence). The CDR3 nucleotides are TGCAGTGCTAGAGATAGTGCACTCCCTGAAGCTTTCTTT. It translates to CSARDSALPEAFF.

This chain joins TRBV14 and TRBJ1-2; D might be TRBD1 (6 bases). The ends were cut back, 3 bases at V and 4 bases at J, with 15 bases in the middle. CDR3 size: 15 residues. Germline CDR1 SGHDN, CDR2 FVKESK. The CDR3 bases are TGTGCCAGCAGCCAGACTACAGGGATGGTCTATGGCTACACCTTC. Residues: CASSQTTGMVYGYTF.

This chain links TRBV4-3 with TRBJ2-5; 7 positions agree with TRBD1. Germline V gene lookup returns CDR1 LGHNA and CDR2 YSLEER. Losses at the gene ends were 0 bases for V and 5 bases for J; bases not matched to a gene: 9. The CDR3 spans 16 residues. The CDR3 region has the DNA TGCGCCAGCAGCCAAGATCGAGGCAGGGGGTTTGAGACCCAGTACTTC. Translated: CASSQDRGRGFETQYF.

The V gene is TRBV18, the J gene TRBJ1-5; unclear D gene. Germline V gives CDR1 KGHSH, CDR2 LQKENI. This CDR3 has 14 amino acids. V was cut by 3 bases and J by 5 bases, with 11 bases left in between. In nucleotides, the CDR3 is TGTGCCAGCTCACCTTCGTCCGGTGATCAGCCCCAGCATTTT. It encodes CASSPSSGDQPQHF.

In its sample, this clonotype was seen a few times. The chain is built from TRBV20-1 and TRBJ1-2; possibly TRBD1 for D (5 bases). The CDR3 covers 15 residues. V was trimmed by 3 bases and J by 4 bases, leaving 18 bases between them. Germline loops: CDR1 DFQATT, CDR2 SNEGSKA (reference sequence). Here the CDR3 reads CSASTQSRGAYGYTF. CDR3 DNA sequence: TGCAGTGCTAGCACCCAATCAAGAGGGGCCTATGGCTACACCTTC.

This clonotype was counted at least ten times. The chain combines TRBV7-2 with TRBJ1-2, with TRBD1 identical over 8 bases. CDR1 and CDR2 (germline): SGHTA, FQGNSA. The CDR3 covers 16 residues. Trimming removed 5 bases from V and 1 base from J; junction bases left unmatched: 9. CDR3 residues: CASSPTGTGLNYGYTF. CDR3 nucleotide sequence: TGTGCCAGCAGCCCTACGGGGACAGGCCTTAACTATGGCTACACCTTC.

There are a few counts of this clonotype. The chain links TRBV12-3 or TRBV12-4 to TRBJ2-3; 12 nucleotides align to TRBD1. The CDR3 covers 15 residues. The V gene end was trimmed by 6 bases and the J gene end by 4 bases; junction bases not matched to a gene: 5. CDR3 region: CASSRGTGGSDTQYF. CDR3 coding DNA: TGTGCCAGCAGCCGAGGGACAGGGGGCTCAGATACGCAGTATTTT.

The V and J genes are TRBV5-1 and TRBJ1-1, with D unresolved. Between the trimmed V and J ends, which lost 2 bases and 1 base, there was a span of 12 bases. Germline V gives CDR1 SGHRS, CDR2 YFSETQ. This CDR3 is 15 amino acids long. The CDR3 region has the DNA TGCGCCAGCAGCTTAGAGAAGACCGGGAACACTGAAGCTTTCTTT. It codes for CASSLEKTGNTEAFF. The full variable domain, rest sourced from reference TRBV5-1 and TRBJ1-1, is KAGVTQTPRYLIKTRGQQVTLSCSPISGHRSVSWYQQTPGQGLQFLFEYFSETQRNKGNFPGRFSGRQFSNSRSEMNVSTLELGDSALYLCASSLEKTGNTEAFFGQGTRLTVV.

The genes are TRBV6-2 or TRBV6-3 and TRBJ2-6; D is perhaps TRBD2 (6 bases). Germline CDR1 and CDR2: MNHEY and SVGEGT. The V end was cut by 2 bases, the J end by 1 base, with 15 bases between. The CDR3 sequence is 18 residues long. The CDR3 DNA reads as TGTGCCAGCAGTTACACGGGATGGGGGGTATCTGGGGCCAACGTCCTGACTTTC. This sequence encodes CASSYTGWGVSGANVLTF.